Described below is a single T cell receptor (beta chain) sequence and its context. This entry is derived from a study of blood T cell repertoires in COVID-19. Study summary: Sources were T cells, B-cell-depleted T cells, or PBMCs; the material itself was cDNA or gDNA.

CDR3 size: 16 residues. The V segment lost 3 bases and the J segment 8 bases; nucleotides outside the gene matches: 10. In germline, CDR1 is LNHDA, CDR2 SQIVND (reference sequence). In the authors' methods: From reference gene primer amplification, estimates of nucleated cell counts were derived. Produced via immunoSEQ multiplex PCR; TCRdb's table is partial and in-frame only. D and trimming were read from the DNA, whereas the V and J calls and clone size are those reported in that table. The table has about 30,000 clones, approximately 80% seen once; the top ten hold about half. This receptor was taken from a woman between 70 and 85 years old with acute or convalescent COVID-19. The source material was peripheral blood. The chain has TRBV19 and TRBJ1-5, with TRBD1 matching 10 bases. This chain's CDR3 is CASSISRDRGAKPQHF. DNA for the CDR3: TGTGCCAGTAGTATTTCTCGGGACAGGGGCGCGAAGCCCCAGCATTTT.